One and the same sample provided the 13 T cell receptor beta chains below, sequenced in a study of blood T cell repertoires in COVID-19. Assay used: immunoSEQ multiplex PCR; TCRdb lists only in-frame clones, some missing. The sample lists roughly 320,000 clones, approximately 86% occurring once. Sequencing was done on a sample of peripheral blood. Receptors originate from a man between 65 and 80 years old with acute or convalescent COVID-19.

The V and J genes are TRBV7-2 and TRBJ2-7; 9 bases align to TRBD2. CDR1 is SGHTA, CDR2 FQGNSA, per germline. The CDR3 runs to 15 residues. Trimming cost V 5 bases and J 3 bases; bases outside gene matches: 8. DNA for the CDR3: TGTGCCAGCAGCCCAATAGCGGGGGACTACTACGAGCAGTACTTC. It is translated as CASSPIAGDYYEQYF.

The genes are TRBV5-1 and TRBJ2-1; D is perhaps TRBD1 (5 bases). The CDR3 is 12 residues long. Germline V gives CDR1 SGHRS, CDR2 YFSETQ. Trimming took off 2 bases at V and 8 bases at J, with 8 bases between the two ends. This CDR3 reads CASSFQGDEQFF. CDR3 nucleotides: TGCGCCAGCAGCTTCCAGGGTGATGAGCAGTTCTTC.

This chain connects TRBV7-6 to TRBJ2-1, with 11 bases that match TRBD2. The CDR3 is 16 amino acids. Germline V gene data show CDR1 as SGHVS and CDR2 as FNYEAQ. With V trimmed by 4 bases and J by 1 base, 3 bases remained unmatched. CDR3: CASSSSSGGSYNEQFF. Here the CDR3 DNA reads TGTGCCAGCAGCTCTTCTAGCGGGGGGTCCTACAATGAGCAGTTCTTC.

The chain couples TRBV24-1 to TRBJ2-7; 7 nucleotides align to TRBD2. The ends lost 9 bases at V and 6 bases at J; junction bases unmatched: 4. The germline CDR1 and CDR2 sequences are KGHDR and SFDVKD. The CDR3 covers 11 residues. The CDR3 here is CATGREGEQYF. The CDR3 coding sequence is TGTGCCACCGGCAGGGAGGGCGAGCAGTACTTC.

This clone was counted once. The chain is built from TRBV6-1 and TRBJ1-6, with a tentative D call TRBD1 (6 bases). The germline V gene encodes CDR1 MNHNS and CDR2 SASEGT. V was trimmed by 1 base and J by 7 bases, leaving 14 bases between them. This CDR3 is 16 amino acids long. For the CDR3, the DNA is TGTGCCAGCAGTGAAGTTGGAAGGGGGGGGAATTCACCCCTCCACTTT. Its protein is CASSEVGRGGNSPLHF.

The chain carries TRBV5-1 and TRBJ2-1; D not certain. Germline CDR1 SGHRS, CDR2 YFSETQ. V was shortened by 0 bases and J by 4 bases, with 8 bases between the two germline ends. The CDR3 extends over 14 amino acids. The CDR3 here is CASSLEPNYNEQFF. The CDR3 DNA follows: TGCGCCAGCAGCTTGGAACCTAATTACAATGAGCAGTTCTTC. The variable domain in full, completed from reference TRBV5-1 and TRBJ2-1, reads KAGVTQTPRYLIKTRGQQVTLSCSPISGHRSVSWYQQTPGQGLQFLFEYFSETQRNKGNFPGRFSGRQFSNSRSEMNVSTLELGDSALYLCASSLEPNYNEQFFGPGTRLTVL.

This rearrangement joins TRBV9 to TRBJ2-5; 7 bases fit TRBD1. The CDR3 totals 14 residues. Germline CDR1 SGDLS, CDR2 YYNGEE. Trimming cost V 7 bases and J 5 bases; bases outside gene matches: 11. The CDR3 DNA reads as TGTGCCAGCTCTAGGGGGCCAGTCGTGGAGACCCAGTACTTC. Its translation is CASSRGPVVETQYF.

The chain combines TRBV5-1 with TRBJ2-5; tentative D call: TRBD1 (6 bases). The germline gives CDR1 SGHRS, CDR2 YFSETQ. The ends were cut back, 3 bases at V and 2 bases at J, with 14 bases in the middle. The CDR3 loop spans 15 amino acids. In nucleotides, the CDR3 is TGCGCCAGCAGCTCCACGGGGACATTACAAGAGACCCAGTACTTC. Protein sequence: CASSSTGTLQETQYF.

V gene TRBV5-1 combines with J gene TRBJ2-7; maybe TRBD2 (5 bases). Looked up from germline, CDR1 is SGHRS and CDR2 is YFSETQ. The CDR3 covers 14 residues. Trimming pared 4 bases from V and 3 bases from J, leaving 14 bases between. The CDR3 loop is CASSLDYPDYEQYF. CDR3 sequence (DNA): TGCGCCAGCAGCCTCGACTATCCGGACTACGAGCAGTACTTC.

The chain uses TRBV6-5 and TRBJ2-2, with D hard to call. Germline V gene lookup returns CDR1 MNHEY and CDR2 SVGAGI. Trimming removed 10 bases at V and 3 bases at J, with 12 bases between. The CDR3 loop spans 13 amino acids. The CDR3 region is CATTFRDTGELFF. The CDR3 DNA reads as TGTGCCACGACTTTCCGGGACACCGGGGAGCTGTTTTTT.

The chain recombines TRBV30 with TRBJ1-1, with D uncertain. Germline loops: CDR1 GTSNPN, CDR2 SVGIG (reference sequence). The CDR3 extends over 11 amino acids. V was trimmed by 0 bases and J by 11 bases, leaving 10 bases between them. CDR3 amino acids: CAWSVGGKAFF. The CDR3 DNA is TGTGCCTGGAGTGTAGGCGGTAAGGCTTTCTTT.

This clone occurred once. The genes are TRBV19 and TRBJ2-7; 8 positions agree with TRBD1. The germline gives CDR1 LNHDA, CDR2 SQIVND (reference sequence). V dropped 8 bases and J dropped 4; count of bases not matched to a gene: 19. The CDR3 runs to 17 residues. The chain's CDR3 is CASRRVIETGARYEQYF. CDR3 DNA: TGTGCCAGTCGCAGGGTCATCGAGACAGGGGCCCGATACGAGCAGTACTTC.

CDR3 residues: CASSPQASNQPQHF. In DNA form, the CDR3 reads TGTGCCAGCAGCCCTCAGGCGAGCAATCAGCCCCAGCATTTT. The J gene is TRBJ1-5, the V gene TRBV7-2; no definite D call. This CDR3 spans 14 amino acids. Germline CDR1 SGHTA, CDR2 FQGNSA. Trimming shortened V by 5 bases and J by 1 base, and 9 bases separated the two germline ends. The variable domain in full, with the rest retrieved from reference TRBV7-2 and TRBJ1-5, is GAGVSQSPSNKVTEKGKDVELRCDPISGHTALYWYRQSLGQGLEFLIYFQGNSAPDKSGLPSDRFSAERTGGSVSTLTIQRTQQEDSAVYLCASSPQASNQPQHFGDGTRLSIL.